This TCR beta chain is drawn from a study of cytomegalovirus exposure and HLA in healthy donors. As for the study in general: Most genotyped donors, roughly 80% of around 370, had Caucasian-associated genetic ancestry. Findings of the study overall: With high specificity and sensitivity, the classifier reportedly diagnosed cytomegalovirus status. Some highly shared sequence variants likely arose as a pipeline artifact.

The study ran its PCR with 60 Vbeta and 13 Jbeta primers. Generated by immunoSEQ multiplex PCR, the TCRdb table keeps only in-frame clones and is missing some. The sample comprises about 100,000 clones, about 75% of which are singletons, and roughly an eighth rests with the top ten. V gave up 1 base and J gave up 1 base, with 10 bases separating them. CDR1 is LGHNA, CDR2 YSLEER, per germline. CDR3 size: 15 residues. About this clone itself: The target antigen is unknown.

V and J are TRBV4-3 and TRBJ1-1; D is possibly TRBD1 (6 bases). Sample: PBMCs. This receptor was identified in a male donor in good health and CMV-seropositive. CDR3 region: CASSQVWTANTEAFF. The CDR3 bases are TGCGCCAGCAGCCAAGTGTGGACAGCGAACACTGAAGCTTTCTTT.